These T cell receptor beta chains were read from a single sample in a study of immune cell composition in non-small cell lung cancer. Only in-frame clones appear in the TCRdb table, and some are missing; sequencing was by immunoSEQ multiplex PCR. Counted here are about 3,700 clones, about 63% occurring once; the ten biggest clones make up 7.8%. Sequencing used lung tumor tissue. The receptors shown here come from a human donor with non-small cell lung cancer. Both conserved end residues are part of each CDR3. D genes are given only for firm matches. Expanded clones get a size class; other rows say once, few or many, or leave the size out.

clone size	V gene	CDR3 length	D gene	J gene	CDR3 protein	CDR3 DNA
NA	TRBV6-5	16	NA	TRBJ1-2	CASSYLQQGDNYGYTF	TGTGCCAGCAGTTATCTCCAACAGGGAGACAACTATGGCTACACCTTC
NA	TRBV5-1	15	TRBD1	TRBJ2-3	CASSLGQGFTDTQYF	TGCGCCAGCAGCTTGGGACAGGGCTTCACAGATACGCAGTATTTT
NA	TRBV10-3	13	TRBD1	TRBJ2-1	CATGTALDNEQFF	TGTGCCACCGGGACAGCCCTTGACAATGAGCAGTTCTTC
NA	TRBV18	14	TRBD2	TRBJ2-7	CASSPGLASYEQYF	TGTGCCAGCTCACCGGGACTAGCGAGCTACGAGCAGTACTTC
few	TRBV18	14	TRBD1	TRBJ2-7	CASSPGTGFYEQYF	TGTGCCAGCTCACCAGGGACAGGATTCTACGAGCAGTACTTC
NA	TRBV9	12	NA	TRBJ2-2	CASSVVSGELFF	TGTGCCAGCAGCGTAGTATCCGGGGAGCTGTTTTTT
NA	TRBV6-9	15	NA	TRBJ1-5	CASSYPGQKGQPQHF	TGTGCCAGCAGTTACCCTGGACAGAAAGGTCAGCCCCAGCATTTT
large	TRBV19	12	TRBD1	TRBJ2-7	CAVGTGLYEQYF	TGTGCGGTGGGGACAGGGCTCTACGAGCAGTACTTC
few	TRBV28	14	NA	TRBJ2-7	CASTGSTSLYEQYF	TGTGCCAGCACAGGCTCGACAAGTTTGTACGAGCAGTACTTC
few	TRBV28	16	TRBD2	TRBJ2-5	CAILPLSGRDVETQYF	TGTGCCATCCTACCCCTTAGCGGGAGGGACGTAGAGACCCAGTACTTC
NA	TRBV7-2	15	NA	TRBJ1-2	CASSLAQSPNYGYTF	TGTGCCAGCAGCTTGGCACAGAGCCCTAACTATGGCTACACCTTC
few	TRBV27	15	TRBD1	TRBJ1-4	CASSPRGPRNEKLFF	TGTGCCAGCAGTCCCAGGGGGCCGAGGAATGAAAAACTGTTTTTT
NA	TRBV14	16	NA	TRBJ1-5	CASSQDAGDGNQPQHF	TGTGCCAGCAGCCAAGATGCAGGGGATGGCAATCAGCCCCAGCATTTT
NA	TRBV2	13	NA	TRBJ1-1	CASEQGRIAEAFF	TGTGCCAGCGAACAGGGAAGGATTGCTGAAGCTTTCTTT
NA	TRBV2	16	NA	TRBJ2-3	CASPRGEAGTADTQYF	TGTGCCAGCCCTCGGGGTGAGGCGGGGACCGCAGATACGCAGTATTTT
NA	TRBV9	16	TRBD1	TRBJ2-1	CASSLLPGQGPDEQFF	TGTGCCAGCAGTTTGCTCCCGGGACAGGGCCCCGATGAGCAGTTCTTC
NA	TRBV2	14	TRBD2	TRBJ2-2	CASLAGGLTGELFF	TGTGCCAGCCTAGCGGGAGGGCTCACCGGGGAGCTGTTTTTT
NA	TRBV4-3	18	TRBD2	TRBJ2-1	CASSRYPGLAGGPNEQFF	TGCGCCAGCAGCCGGTACCCGGGACTAGCGGGAGGGCCCAATGAGCAGTTCTTC
few	TRBV7-9	15	NA	TRBJ2-3	CASSFFEGDTDTQYF	TGTGCCAGCAGCTTCTTTGAGGGGGACACAGATACGCAGTATTTT
NA	TRBV5-1	13	NA	TRBJ1-2	CASSLMGAAGYTF	TGCGCCAGCAGCTTGATGGGGGCCGCTGGCTACACCTTC
NA	TRBV6-1	16	TRBD1	TRBJ2-5	CASSVRTGGEQETQYF	TGTGCCAGCAGTGTGAGGACAGGGGGTGAACAAGAGACCCAGTACTTC
few	TRBV5-4	17	TRBD1	TRBJ2-5	CASSYKPGQGIGETQYF	TGTGCCAGCAGCTACAAGCCCGGACAGGGGATCGGGGAGACCCAGTACTTC
NA	TRBV5-5	14	NA	TRBJ2-4	CASSLFGGEQFQYF	TGTGCCAGCAGCTTGTTTGGAGGAGAACAGTTTCAGTACTTC
NA	TRBV19	15	NA	TRBJ2-2	CASSPIEEITGELFF	TGTGCCAGTAGTCCAATTGAGGAGATCACCGGGGAGCTGTTTTTT
NA	TRBV19	12	NA	TRBJ1-5	CASEQGSQPQHF	TGTGCCAGCGAGCAGGGGTCTCAGCCCCAGCATTTT
medium-sized	TRBV6-5	14	NA	TRBJ2-2	CASSPGLYTGELFF	TGTGCCAGCAGCCCCGGACTATACACCGGGGAGCTGTTTTTT
NA	TRBV13	16	TRBD1	TRBJ2-7	CASSVGAGQGAYEQYF	TGTGCTAGCAGCGTAGGGGCCGGACAGGGGGCCTACGAGCAGTACTTC
NA	TRBV19	17	TRBD1	TRBJ2-6	CASSSGTGGTGANVLTF	TGTGCCAGTAGTTCCGGGACAGGGGGGACTGGGGCCAACGTCCTGACTTTC
few	TRBV29-1	14	NA	TRBJ2-3	CSVKRGARTDTQYF	TGCAGCGTTAAAAGGGGTGCTCGCACAGATACGCAGTATTTT
NA	TRBV27	13	NA	TRBJ1-2	CASRPTGFGGYTF	TGTGCCAGCAGGCCTACAGGGTTTGGTGGCTACACCTTC
NA	TRBV7-2	15	NA	TRBJ2-5	CASSLAYRGGETQYF	TGTGCCAGCAGCTTAGCTTACAGGGGAGGAGAGACCCAGTACTTC
once	TRBV4-3	17	NA	TRBJ2-1	CASSPRRDGSSYNEQFF	TGCGCCAGCAGCCCTAGGAGGGACGGGAGCTCCTACAATGAGCAGTTCTTC
large	TRBV6-5	15	NA	TRBJ1-4	CASTIRYGQNEKLFF	TGTGCCAGCACCATTCGATATGGGCAAAATGAAAAACTGTTTTTT
NA	TRBV19	14	NA	TRBJ1-4	CASTQGRGYEKLFF	TGTGCCAGTACCCAGGGGAGGGGTTACGAAAAACTGTTTTTT
few	TRBV28	17	TRBD2	TRBJ2-7	CASSYVKREKISYEQYF	TGTGCCAGCAGTTACGTGAAGCGGGAGAAAATCTCCTACGAGCAGTACTTC
NA	TRBV7-2	13	NA	TRBJ1-6	CASSSYQSRALHF	TGTGCCAGCAGCTCCTATCAGTCGCGGGCCCTCCACTTT
NA	TRBV5-5	15	TRBD2	TRBJ2-1	CASSWGLAEEYEQFF	TGTGCCAGCAGCTGGGGACTAGCGGAGGAATATGAGCAGTTCTTC
NA	TRBV11-2	16	TRBD2	TRBJ2-1	CASSYSSGIARNEQFF	TGTGCCAGCAGCTACTCTAGCGGGATCGCCCGCAATGAGCAGTTCTTC
NA	TRBV9	14	TRBD1	TRBJ2-1	CASSGKTGVDEQFF	TGTGCCAGCAGCGGTAAGACAGGGGTGGATGAGCAGTTCTTC
NA	TRBV13	16	TRBD1	TRBJ2-7	CASSVGAGQGAYEQYF	TGTGCCAGCAGCGTAGGGGCCGGACAGGGGGCCTACGAGCAGTACTTC
NA	TRBV9	14	NA	TRBJ1-2	CASSVEHLNYGYTF	TGTGCCAGCAGCGTAGAACACCTGAACTATGGCTACACCTTC
NA	TRBV11-2	14	NA	TRBJ1-1	CASSLVQKNTEAFF	TGTGCCAGCAGCTTAGTCCAGAAGAACACTGAAGCTTTCTTT
NA	TRBV9	17	NA	TRBJ2-2	CASSVAPGTYNTGELFF	TGTGCCAGCAGCGTAGCTCCAGGAACTTATAACACCGGGGAGCTGTTTTTT
few	TRBV10-3	14	TRBD1	TRBJ1-4	CAIKGDRSNEKLFF	TGTGCCATCAAGGGGGACAGGAGTAATGAAAAACTGTTTTTT
NA	TRBV5-4	15	NA	TRBJ2-7	CASSFVVSQNYEQYF	TGTGCCAGCAGCTTCGTAGTTTCACAGAACTACGAGCAGTACTTC
few	TRBV27	14	TRBD1	TRBJ2-7	CASSPTGSAYEQYF	TGTGCCAGCAGTCCGACAGGGTCGGCCTACGAGCAGTACTTC
NA	TRBV12-5	16	TRBD2	TRBJ2-1	CASGSGLAGVWDEQFF	TGTGCTAGTGGTTCGGGACTAGCGGGAGTTTGGGATGAGCAGTTCTTC
NA	TRBV28	14	NA	TRBJ1-1	CASSFFSGNTEAFF	TGTGCCAGCAGTTTCTTCAGCGGGAACACTGAAGCTTTCTTT
NA	TRBV11-2	14	NA	TRBJ1-4	CASSLEGLNEKLFF	TGTGCCAGCAGCTTAGAGGGCCTTAATGAAAAACTGTTTTTT
once	TRBV10-3	14	TRBD2	TRBJ2-7	CAISEAGGRYEQYF	TGTGCCATCAGTGAAGCGGGGGGCCGCTACGAGCAGTACTTC
few	TRBV9	14	NA	TRBJ2-5	CASSVNTGGETQYF	TGTGCCAGCAGCGTTAACACCGGCGGAGAGACCCAGTACTTC
few	TRBV11-2	15	TRBD1	TRBJ1-2	CASSSGRDRDYGYTF	TGTGCCAGCAGCTCAGGCCGGGACAGGGACTATGGCTACACCTTC